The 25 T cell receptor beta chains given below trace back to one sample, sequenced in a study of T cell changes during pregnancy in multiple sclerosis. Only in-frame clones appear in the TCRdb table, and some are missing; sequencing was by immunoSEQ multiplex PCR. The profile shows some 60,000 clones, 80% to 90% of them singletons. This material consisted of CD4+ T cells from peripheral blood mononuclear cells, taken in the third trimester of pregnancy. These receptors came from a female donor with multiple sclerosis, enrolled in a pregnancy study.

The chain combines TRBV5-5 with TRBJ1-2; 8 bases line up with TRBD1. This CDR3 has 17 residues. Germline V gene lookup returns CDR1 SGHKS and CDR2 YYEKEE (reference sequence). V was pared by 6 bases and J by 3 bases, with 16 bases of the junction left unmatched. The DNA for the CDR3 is TGTGCCAGCAACAACCCTCAGGGACAGGAGGGATACTATGGCTACACCTTC. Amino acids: CASNNPQGQEGYYGYTF.

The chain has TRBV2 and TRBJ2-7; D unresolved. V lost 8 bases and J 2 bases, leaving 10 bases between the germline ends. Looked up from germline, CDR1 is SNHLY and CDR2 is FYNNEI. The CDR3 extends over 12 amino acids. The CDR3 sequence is CASSVSTYEQYF. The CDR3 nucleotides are TGTGCCAGCTCCGTCAGTACCTACGAGCAGTACTTC. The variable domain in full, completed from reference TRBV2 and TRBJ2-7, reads EPEVTQTPSHQVTQMGQEVILRCVPISNHLYFYWYRQILGQKVEFLVSFYNNEISEKSEIFDDQFSVERPDGSNFTLKIRSTKLEDSAMYFCASSVSTYEQYFGPGTRLTVT.

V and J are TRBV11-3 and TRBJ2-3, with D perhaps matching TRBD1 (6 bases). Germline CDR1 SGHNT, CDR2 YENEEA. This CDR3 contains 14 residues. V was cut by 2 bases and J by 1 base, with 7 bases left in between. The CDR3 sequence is CASSLRQGTDTQYF. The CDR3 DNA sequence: TGTGCCAGCAGCTTAAGACAGGGCACAGATACGCAGTATTTT.

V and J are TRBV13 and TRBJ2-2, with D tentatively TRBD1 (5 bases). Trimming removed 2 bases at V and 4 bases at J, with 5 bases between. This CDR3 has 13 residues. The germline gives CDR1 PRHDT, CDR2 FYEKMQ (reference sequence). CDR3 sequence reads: CASSLQGTGELFF. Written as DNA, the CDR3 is TGTGCCAGCAGCTTACAGGGCACCGGGGAGCTGTTTTTT.

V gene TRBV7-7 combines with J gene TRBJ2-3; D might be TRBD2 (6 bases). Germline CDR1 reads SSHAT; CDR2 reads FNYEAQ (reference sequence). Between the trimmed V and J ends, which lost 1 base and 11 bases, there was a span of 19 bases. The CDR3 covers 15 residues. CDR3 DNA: TGTGCCAGCAGCTTAGGTTTGGGGCCGCTGGGAGGGCAGTATTTT. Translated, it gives CASSLGLGPLGGQYF.

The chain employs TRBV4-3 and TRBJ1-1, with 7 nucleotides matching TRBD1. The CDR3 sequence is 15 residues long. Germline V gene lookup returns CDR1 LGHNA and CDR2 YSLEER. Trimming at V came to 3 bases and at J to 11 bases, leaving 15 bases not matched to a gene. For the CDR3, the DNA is TGCGCCAGCAGCCAGGACTACAGGGGCCCCTCAGGGGCTTTCTTT. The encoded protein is CASSQDYRGPSGAFF.

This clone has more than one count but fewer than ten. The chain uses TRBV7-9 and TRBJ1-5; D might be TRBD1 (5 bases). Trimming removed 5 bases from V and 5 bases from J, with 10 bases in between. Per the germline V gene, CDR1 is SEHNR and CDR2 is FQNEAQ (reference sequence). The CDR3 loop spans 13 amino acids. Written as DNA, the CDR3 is TGTGCCAGCAGCGCACAGGAGTATCAGCCCCAGCATTTT. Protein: CASSAQEYQPQHF.

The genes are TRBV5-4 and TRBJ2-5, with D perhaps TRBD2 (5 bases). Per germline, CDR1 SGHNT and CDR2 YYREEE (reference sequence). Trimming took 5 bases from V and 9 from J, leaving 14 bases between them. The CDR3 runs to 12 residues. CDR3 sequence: CASRPQDGAQYF. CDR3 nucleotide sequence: TGTGCCAGCAGGCCCCAAGACGGGGCCCAGTACTTC.

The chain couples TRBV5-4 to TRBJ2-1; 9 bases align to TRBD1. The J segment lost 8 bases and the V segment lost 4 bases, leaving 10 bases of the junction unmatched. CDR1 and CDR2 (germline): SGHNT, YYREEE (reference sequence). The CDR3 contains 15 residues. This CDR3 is CASSPQQGALHEQFF. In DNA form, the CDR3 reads TGTGCCAGCAGCCCGCAACAGGGGGCCTTGCATGAGCAGTTCTTC.

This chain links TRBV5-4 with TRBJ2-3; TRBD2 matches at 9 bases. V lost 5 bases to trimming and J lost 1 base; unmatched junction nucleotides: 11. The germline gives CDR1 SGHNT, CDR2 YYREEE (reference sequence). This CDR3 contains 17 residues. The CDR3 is CASSPLGPSGGTDTQYF. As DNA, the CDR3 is TGTGCCAGCAGTCCTTTAGGCCCTAGCGGGGGCACAGATACGCAGTATTTT. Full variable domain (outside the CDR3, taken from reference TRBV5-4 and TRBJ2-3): ETGVTQSPTHLIKTRGQQVTLRCSSQSGHNTVSWYQQALGQGPQFIFQYYREEENGRGNFPPRFSGLQFPNYSSELNVNALELDDSALYLCASSPLGPSGGTDTQYFGPGTRLTVL.

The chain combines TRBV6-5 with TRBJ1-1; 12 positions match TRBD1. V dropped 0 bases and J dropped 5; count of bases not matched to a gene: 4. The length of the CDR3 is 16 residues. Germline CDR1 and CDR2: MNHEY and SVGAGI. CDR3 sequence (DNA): TGTGCCAGCAGTTACTCTGGGACAGGGGGCGGGACTGAAGCTTTCTTT. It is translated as CASSYSGTGGGTEAFF.

CDR3 in amino acids: CASSMGQGADTEAFF. The CDR3 coding sequence is TGTGCCAGTAGTATGGGACAGGGGGCTGACACTGAAGCTTTCTTT. The rearrangement links TRBV19 to TRBJ1-1; 12 bases are shared with TRBD1. The length of the CDR3 is 15 residues. V was pared by 3 bases and J by 3 bases, with 2 bases of the junction left unmatched. Germline CDR1 LNHDA, CDR2 SQIVND (reference sequence).

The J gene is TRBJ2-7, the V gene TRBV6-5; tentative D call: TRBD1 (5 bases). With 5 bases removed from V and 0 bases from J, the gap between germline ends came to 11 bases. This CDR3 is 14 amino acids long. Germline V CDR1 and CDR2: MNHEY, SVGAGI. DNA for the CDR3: TGTGCCAGCAGTATACAGGCGAGCTCCTACGAGCAGTACTTC. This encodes CASSIQASSYEQYF.

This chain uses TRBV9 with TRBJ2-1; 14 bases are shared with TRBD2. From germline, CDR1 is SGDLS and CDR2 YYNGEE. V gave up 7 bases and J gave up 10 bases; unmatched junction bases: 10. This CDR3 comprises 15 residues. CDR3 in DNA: TGTGCCAGCCACACCGGGACTAGCGGGGGTGGGGAGCAGTTCTTC. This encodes CASHTGTSGGGEQFF.

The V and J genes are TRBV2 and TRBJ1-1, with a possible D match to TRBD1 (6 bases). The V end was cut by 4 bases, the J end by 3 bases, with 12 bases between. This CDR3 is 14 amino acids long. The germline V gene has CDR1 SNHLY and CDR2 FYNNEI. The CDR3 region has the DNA TGTGCCAGCAGTGTACAGGGTCTCGACACTGAAGCTTTCTTT. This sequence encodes CASSVQGLDTEAFF. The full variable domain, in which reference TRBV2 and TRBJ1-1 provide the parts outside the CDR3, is EPEVTQTPSHQVTQMGQEVILRCVPISNHLYFYWYRQILGQKVEFLVSFYNNEISEKSEIFDDQFSVERPDGSNFTLKIRSTKLEDSAMYFCASSVQGLDTEAFFGQGTRLTVV.

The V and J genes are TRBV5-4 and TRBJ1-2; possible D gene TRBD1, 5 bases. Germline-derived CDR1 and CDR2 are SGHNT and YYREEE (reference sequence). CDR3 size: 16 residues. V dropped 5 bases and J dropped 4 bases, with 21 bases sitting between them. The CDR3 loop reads CASSKDAGKRGYGYTF. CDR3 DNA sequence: TGTGCCAGCAGTAAAGACGCAGGGAAAAGGGGCTATGGCTACACCTTC.

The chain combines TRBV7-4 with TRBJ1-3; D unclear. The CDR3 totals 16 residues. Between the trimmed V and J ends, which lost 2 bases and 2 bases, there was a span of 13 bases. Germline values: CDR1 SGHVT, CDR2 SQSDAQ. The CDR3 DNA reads TGTGCCAGCAGCTTAAAAGAAGACATACCTGGAAACACCATATATTTT. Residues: CASSLKEDIPGNTIYF.

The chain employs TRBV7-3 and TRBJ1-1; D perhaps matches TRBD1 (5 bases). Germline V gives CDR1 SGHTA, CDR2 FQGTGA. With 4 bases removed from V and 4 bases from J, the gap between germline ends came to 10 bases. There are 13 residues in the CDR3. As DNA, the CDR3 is TGTGCCAGCAGCTCCCAGGGTGTCACTGAAGCTTTCTTT. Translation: CASSSQGVTEAFF.

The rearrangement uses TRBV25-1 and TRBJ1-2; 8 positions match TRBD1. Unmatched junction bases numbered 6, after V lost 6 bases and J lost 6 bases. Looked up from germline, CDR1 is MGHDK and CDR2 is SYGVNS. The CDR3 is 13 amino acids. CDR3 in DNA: TGTGCCAGCAGACTTGACAGGGGTGATGGCTACACCTTC. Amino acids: CASRLDRGDGYTF.

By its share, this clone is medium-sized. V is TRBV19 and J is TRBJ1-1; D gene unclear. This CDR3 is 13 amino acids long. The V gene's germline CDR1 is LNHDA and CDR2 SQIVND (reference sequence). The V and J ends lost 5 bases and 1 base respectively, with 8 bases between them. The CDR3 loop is CASSLYPNTEAFF. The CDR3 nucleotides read TGTGCCAGTAGTCTATACCCGAACACTGAAGCTTTCTTT.

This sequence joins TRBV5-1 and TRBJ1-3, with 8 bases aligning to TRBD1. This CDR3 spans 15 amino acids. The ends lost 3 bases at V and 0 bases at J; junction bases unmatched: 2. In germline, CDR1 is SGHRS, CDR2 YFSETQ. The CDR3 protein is CASSSGQGSGNTIYF. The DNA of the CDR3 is TGCGCCAGCAGCTCAGGACAGGGCTCTGGAAACACCATATATTTT.

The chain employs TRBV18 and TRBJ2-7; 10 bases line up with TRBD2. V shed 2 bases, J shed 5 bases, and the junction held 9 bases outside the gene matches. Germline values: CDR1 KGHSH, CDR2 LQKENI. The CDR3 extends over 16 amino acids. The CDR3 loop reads CASSPSPSGRVHEQYF. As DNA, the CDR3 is TGTGCCAGCTCACCATCCCCCAGCGGGAGGGTCCACGAGCAGTACTTC. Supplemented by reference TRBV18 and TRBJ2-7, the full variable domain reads NAGVMQNPRHLVRRRGQEARLRCSPMKGHSHVYWYRQLPEEGLKFMVYLQKENIIDESGMPKERFSAEFPKEGPSILRIQQVVRGDSAAYFCASSPSPSGRVHEQYFGPGTRLTVT.

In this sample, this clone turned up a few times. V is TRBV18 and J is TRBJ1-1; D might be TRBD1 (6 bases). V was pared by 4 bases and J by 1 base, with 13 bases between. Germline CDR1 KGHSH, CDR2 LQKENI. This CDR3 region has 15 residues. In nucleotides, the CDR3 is TGTGCCAGCTCACTCGGGGGGCCTGCGAACACTGAAGCTTTCTTT. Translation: CASSLGGPANTEAFF.

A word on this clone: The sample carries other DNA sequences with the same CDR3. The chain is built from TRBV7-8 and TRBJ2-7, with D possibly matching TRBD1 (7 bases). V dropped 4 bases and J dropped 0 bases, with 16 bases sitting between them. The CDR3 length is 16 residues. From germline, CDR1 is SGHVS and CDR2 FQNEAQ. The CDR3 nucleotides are TGTGCCAGCAGCTCCCCGGGGGCAGGGGGCTCCTACGAGCAGTACTTC. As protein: CASSSPGAGGSYEQYF.

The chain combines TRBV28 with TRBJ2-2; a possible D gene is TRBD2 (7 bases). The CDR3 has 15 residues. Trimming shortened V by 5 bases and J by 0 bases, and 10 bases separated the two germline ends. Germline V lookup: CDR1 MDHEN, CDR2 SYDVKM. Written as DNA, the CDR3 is TGTGCCAGCAGTCTAGGGGGGGCGAACACCGGGGAGCTGTTTTTT. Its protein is CASSLGGANTGELFF.